This note documents a single T cell receptor beta chain sequence. Profiling relied on immunoSEQ multiplex PCR, and the TCRdb table lists in-frame clones only, not all of them. The table shows around 150,000 clones, with about three quarters occurring only once. This sample was taken from a study of blood T cell repertoires in COVID-19. Across the study: The study drew acute and convalescent COVID-19 samples from the United States, Italy and Spain.

The V gene lost 1 base and the J gene lost 2 bases, with 9 bases spanning the gap. Germline-derived CDR1 and CDR2 are SGHVS and FQNEAQ. The CDR3 spans 15 residues. The rearrangement links TRBV7-8 to TRBJ1-5; weak D call: TRBD1 (6 bases). This receptor was identified in a man aged 55-75 years with acute or convalescent COVID-19. Sequenced material: peripheral blood. The CDR3 bases are TGTGCCAGCAGCTTAGTCGCAGGGGGCAATCAGCCCCAGCATTTT. Protein product: CASSLVAGGNQPQHF.